The clone carrying this T cell receptor beta chain was seen ten or more times. Its antigen is undetermined. All patients were treatment-naive before thyroid surgery. TCRdb reanalyzed the PCR reads with MiXCR. Altogether roughly 18,000 clones are present, 34% being singletons, with the ten largest covering roughly 10%. The V segment lost 1 base and the J segment 1 base; nucleotides outside the gene matches: 5. The CDR3 runs to 16 residues. Germline V CDR1 and CDR2: SEHNR, FQNEAQ (reference sequence). This record belongs to a study of metastatic and nonmetastatic thyroid tumors. Across the whole study: Comparison of repertoires was carried out across blood and tumor or nodule tissue from malignant and benign thyroid patients.

Study-wide results and caveats: In both blood and tumor samples, TCR beta diversity was reported significantly higher for malignant than benign nodules.

Sequencing used tumor tissue. This clonotype was obtained from a male donor with papillary thyroid cancer or a benign thyroid nodule (not recorded which). Some clones in this sample may be carry-over from other donors' samples. This chain connects TRBV7-9 to TRBJ2-7, with 9 bases fitting TRBD2. CDR3: CASSLGGGLASYEQYF. For the CDR3, the DNA is TGTGCCAGCAGCTTAGGAGGGGGACTAGCATCCTACGAGCAGTACTTC. Using reference TRBV7-9 and TRBJ2-7 for the parts outside the CDR3, the full variable domain is DTGVSQNPRHKITKRGQNVTFRCDPISEHNRLYWYRQTLGQGPEFLTYFQNEAQLEKSRLLSDRFSAERPKGSFSTLEIQRTEQGDSAMYLCASSLGGGLASYEQYFGPGTRLTVT.